Described below is a single TCR beta chain sequence and its context. Antigen specificity is unknown. The data derive from a study of siplizumab effects on memory and regulatory T cells. Trimming took 6 bases from V and 7 from J, leaving 26 bases between them. The CDR3 length is 17 residues. In germline, CDR1 is LNHDA, CDR2 SQIVND (reference sequence). TCR templates, about 97,000 per sample, were assayed. TCRdb's table, derived via immunoSEQ multiplex PCR, lists solely in-frame clones and lacks some. The sample lists roughly 100,000 clones, more than 85% seen once, with about 1.1% in the top ten. Study-level findings and limits: Sequences below about 10^-5 frequency were poorly captured, and few alloreactive clones mapped to unstimulated subsets. Naive T cells were seemingly more diverse than memory cells, and major contributions to the alloresponse seemed to be made by them.

V is TRBV19 and J is TRBJ2-3, with a possible D match to TRBD1 (6 bases). The sample consisted of CD4+ T cells sorted from blood. The source of this sequence is a human donor in good health. CDR3 residues: CASRPRSKGDAKNTQYF. DNA of the CDR3: TGTGCCAGTAGACCACGGTCGAAGGGGGACGCGAAAAATACGCAGTATTTT.